What follows are 27 T cell receptor beta chains derived from one specimen sequenced in a study of Graves' ophthalmopathy and Graves' hyperthyroidism (dated by TCRdb to 2016 to 2019). This sample was sequenced with an Illumina HiSeq 2000. For repertoire sequencing, TCR beta CDR3 regions were amplified from RNA transcripts. The first round was an RT-PCR using HTBI primers with the Qiagen OneStep RT-PCR kit, and this first round was followed by a second-round multiplex PCR, then size selection and purification. TCRdb took the public reads, trimmed them with fastp at Q25, ran MiXCR for clone calling and kept in-frame beta chains. Merged by CDR3 protein, the rows form single entries marked with the most common genes and DNA. This sample has 300,000 to 400,000 distinct CDR3 sequences in its table, and about 18% of those were observed once. The top ten constitute roughly 2.4% of the sample. Sequencing was carried out using peripheral blood. Every receptor here comes from an adult woman with stable Graves' hyperthyroidism.

This clonotype was seen ten or more times. This rearrangement joins TRBV19 to TRBJ2-5; 12 bases are shared with TRBD2. V gave up 5 bases and J gave up 8 bases; unmatched junction bases: 9. In germline, CDR1 is LNHDA, CDR2 SQIVND (reference sequence). The CDR3 spans 15 residues. DNA for the CDR3: TGTGCCAGTAGTGCGACTAGCGGGAGTTTCCAAACCCAGTACTTC. Protein product: CASSATSGSFQTQYF.

This clonotype appeared a single time. One junction end disagrees with the germline gene, perhaps due to a read error. The chain employs TRBV24-1 and TRBJ2-4; 11 bases fit TRBD2. Germline lookup yields CDR1 KGHDR and CDR2 SFDVKD. CDR3 length: 16 amino acids. The CDR3 reads CATSDFLAGGPSGKFF. The CDR3 region has the DNA TGTGCCACCAGTGATTTTCTAGCGGGGGGTCCTTCGGGGAAGTTCTTC.

This clonotype was recorded at least ten times. The rearrangement joins TRBV6-1 to TRBJ2-5, with TRBD1 matching 7 bases. Germline V CDR1 and CDR2: MNHNS, SASEGT. CDR3 size: 14 residues. Trimming at V came to 1 base and at J to 9 bases, leaving 8 bases not matched to a gene. This CDR3 reads CASSEGGQIWSQYF. For the CDR3, the DNA is TGTGCCAGCAGTGAAGGGGGACAGATTTGGTCCCAGTACTTC.

This clonotype was counted between two and nine times. The rearrangement uses TRBV28 and TRBJ1-5; 9 bases agree with TRBD1. Germline V gene data show CDR1 as MDHEN and CDR2 as SYDVKM. This CDR3 comprises 16 residues. The trim removed 8 bases at V and 0 bases at J, leaving 8 bases unmatched. The CDR3 DNA follows: TGTGCCAGCCGAGGGACAGGGACCCTTAGCAATCAGCCCCAGCATTTT. Protein sequence: CASRGTGTLSNQPQHF. Supplemented by reference TRBV28 and TRBJ1-5, the full variable domain reads DVKVTQSSRYLVKRTGEKVFLECVQDMDHENMFWYRQDPGLGLRLIYFSYDVKMKEKGDIPEGYSVSREKKERFSLILESASTNQTSMYLCASRGTGTLSNQPQHFGDGTRLSIL.

This clonotype was recorded many times. V and J are TRBV13 and TRBJ1-2; D ambiguous. CDR1 is PRHDT, CDR2 FYEKMQ, per germline (reference sequence). The CDR3 has 14 amino acids. Trimming took off 8 bases at V and 4 bases at J, with 17 bases between the two ends. CDR3 nucleotide sequence: TGTGCCAGCGGGTTTAGAATCCCACCCTATGGCTACACCTTC. This gives the protein CASGFRIPPYGYTF.

This clonotype was observed at least ten times. Here the CDR3 reads CASSSWNYPAGELFF. DNA of the CDR3: TGCGCCAGCAGTTCTTGGAACTATCCGGCCGGGGAGCTGTTTTTT. The J gene is TRBJ2-2, the V gene TRBV10-2; D uncertain. V dropped 5 bases and J dropped 6 bases, with 16 bases sitting between them. The germline gives CDR1 WSHSY, CDR2 SAAADI. This CDR3 is built from 15 residues.

This clonotype was detected many times. This chain uses TRBV27 with TRBJ2-7; 9 bases fit TRBD2. The CDR3 contains 14 residues. Germline CDR1 is MNHEY and CDR2 is SMNVEV (reference sequence). J lost 3 bases, V lost 5 bases, and 5 bases had no gene match. The DNA for the CDR3 is TGTGCCAGCAGTATTAGCGGGAGTGTCTACGAGCAGTACTTC. This encodes CASSISGSVYEQYF.

The table lists this clonotype with a few counts. The chain joins TRBV14 to TRBJ2-2; D is undetermined. The germline V gene has CDR1 SGHDN and CDR2 FVKESK. Trimming stripped 3 bases from V and 8 bases from J, with 7 bases between. The CDR3 extends over 12 amino acids. This CDR3 reads CASSHPGGELFF. The DNA for the CDR3 is TGTGCCAGCAGCCACCCAGGAGGGGAGCTGTTTTTT.

Notes on this clonotype: A read error may produce the germline difference seen at one junction end. The J gene is TRBJ2-7, the V gene TRBV4-1; 8 bases align to TRBD2. Germline V gene data show CDR1 as MGHRA and CDR2 as YSYEKL. The CDR3 spans 16 residues. CDR3 amino acids: CASSQGLLADNYEHYF. For the CDR3, the DNA is TGCGCCAGCAGCCAAGGCTTACTAGCGGACAACTACGAGCATTACTTC.

This clonotype was recorded many times. The rearrangement joins TRBV27 to TRBJ1-1, with no clear D. CDR1 is MNHEY and CDR2 is SMNVEV in the germline V gene (reference sequence). Trimming stripped 4 bases from V and 4 bases from J, with 10 bases between. The CDR3 loop spans 13 amino acids. CDR3 nucleotides: TGTGCCAGCAGTTCAAAGGTCGGCACTGAAGCTTTCTTT. Protein product: CASSSKVGTEAFF.

This clonotype was observed at least ten times. The genes are TRBV29-1 and TRBJ2-4, with unresolved D. V shed 6 bases and J shed 0 bases, with 21 bases lying between them. The CDR3 runs 17 residues. The germline gives CDR1 SQVTM, CDR2 ANQGSEA. The CDR3 sequence is CSVTIWRRPEAKNIQYF. The DNA of the CDR3 is TGCAGCGTGACGATTTGGCGTAGGCCGGAAGCCAAAAACATTCAGTACTTC.

The table lists this clonotype with many counts. The rearrangement links TRBV28 to TRBJ2-6; 7 nucleotides align to TRBD1. Germline V gene data show CDR1 as MDHEN and CDR2 as SYDVKM. This CDR3 has 15 residues. V shed 6 bases and J 2 bases; nucleotides not matched to a gene: 4. CDR3 nucleotides: TGTGCCAGCAGCCAAGGGGGCACTGGGGCCAACGTCCTGACTTTC. It translates to CASSQGGTGANVLTF.

Many counts were recorded for this clonotype. The V call is TRBV2, the J call TRBJ2-7; D is possibly TRBD1 or TRBD2 (5 bases each). The length of the CDR3 is 14 residues. Trimming cost V 8 bases and J 0 bases, with 14 bases left between them. CDR1 SNHLY and CDR2 FYNNEI come from the germline V gene. The DNA of the CDR3 is TGTGCCAGCTGGGACCCGGACCTCTCCTACGAGCAGTACTTC. This translates into CASWDPDLSYEQYF.

This clonotype was recorded many times. The rearrangement joins TRBV28 to TRBJ2-7, with 15 bases matching TRBD2. The CDR3 runs to 15 residues. The V gene's germline CDR1 is MDHEN and CDR2 SYDVKM. V shed 8 bases and J 3 bases; nucleotides not matched to a gene: 5. The CDR3 loop reads CASSGLAGGDYEQYF. CDR3 coding DNA: TGTGCCAGCTCCGGACTAGCGGGAGGGGACTACGAGCAGTACTTC.

The genes are TRBV6-5 and TRBJ1-1; 7 bases agree with TRBD1. Germline CDR1 reads MNHEY; CDR2 reads SVGAGI. The CDR3 is 17 residues long. The V and J ends lost 0 bases and 1 base, in that order; junction bases with no gene match: 8. CDR3 sequence (DNA): TGTGCCAGCAGTTACTCGCCCCCGGACAGGTCGAACACTGAAGCTTTCTTT. It yields the protein CASSYSPPDRSNTEAFF.

This clonotype was seen repeatedly, ten times or more. The chain is built from TRBV7-2 and TRBJ2-2, with D unresolved. From germline, CDR1 is SGHTA and CDR2 FQGNSA. V was pared by 5 bases and J by 7 bases, with 14 bases between. There are 14 residues in the CDR3. The CDR3 loop reads CASSAIRGGGELFF. CDR3 DNA sequence: TGTGCCAGCAGCGCGATTAGAGGCGGCGGGGAGCTGTTTTTT.

This clonotype was counted at least ten times. V is TRBV2 and J is TRBJ2-2, with 7 bases aligning to TRBD1. CDR1 SNHLY and CDR2 FYNNEI come from the germline V gene. This CDR3 spans 16 amino acids. Trimming took 4 bases from V and 2 from J; bases not matched to a gene: 7. This chain's CDR3 is CASSGLGTVNTGELFF. The CDR3 nucleotides read TGTGCCAGCAGTGGCCTCGGGACAGTTAACACCGGGGAGCTGTTTTTT.

There are many counts of this clonotype. J is TRBJ2-7 and V is TRBV10-3, with TRBD2 matching 11 bases. CDR3 length equals 15 residues. Germline V lookup: CDR1 ENHRY, CDR2 SYGVKD. The V segment lost 4 bases and the J segment 5 bases; nucleotides outside the gene matches: 7. The CDR3 loop is CAISGLTSGTDEQYF. The CDR3 DNA reads as TGTGCCATCAGTGGTCTGACTAGCGGGACGGACGAGCAGTACTTC.

Ten or more counts support this clonotype. The chain couples TRBV2 to TRBJ2-2; 7 nucleotides align to TRBD2. After removal of 6 bases from V and 1 base from J, the junction contained 5 bases not matched to a gene. The CDR3 spans 15 residues. Germline V gene data show CDR1 as SNHLY and CDR2 as FYNNEI. CDR3 DNA: TGTGCCAGCAGGTTGGCTAGCGGGAACACCGGGGAGCTGTTTTTT. It translates to CASRLASGNTGELFF.

This clonotype occurred many times. The chain combines TRBV20-1 with TRBJ2-3; 8 nucleotides align to TRBD2. Germline V CDR1 and CDR2: DFQATT, SNEGSKA (reference sequence). CDR3 length: 15 amino acids. V trimming: 6 bases; J trimming: 0 bases; junction bases outside the gene matches: 8. This CDR3 is CSAQEASGSTDTQYF. The CDR3 DNA sequence: TGCAGTGCCCAAGAAGCTAGCGGGAGCACAGATACGCAGTATTTT.

This clonotype was counted many times. This rearrangement joins TRBV12-3 or TRBV12-4 to TRBJ2-7; unclear D gene. Deletions cut 4 bases from V and 3 bases from J, with 19 bases between. This CDR3 spans 16 amino acids. The CDR3 loop reads CASSSHATNLGYEQYF. The CDR3 nucleotides read TGTGCCAGCAGTTCCCACGCGACAAATCTCGGCTACGAGCAGTACTTC.

The table lists this clonotype with many counts. The V gene is TRBV6-2 or TRBV6-3, the J gene TRBJ2-7; TRBD1 agrees at 8 bases. Trimming took 2 bases from V and 1 from J; bases not matched to a gene: 1. CDR1 and CDR2 from the germline V gene are MNHEY and SVGEGT. The CDR3 consists of 14 residues. The CDR3 loop reads CASSYDRGSYEQYF. CDR3 in DNA: TGTGCCAGCAGTTACGACAGGGGATCCTACGAGCAGTACTTC.

This clonotype was seen many times. The chain uses TRBV6-5 and TRBJ2-2; D unclear. The CDR3 is 15 residues long. Trimming removed 4 bases from V and 0 bases from J, with 9 bases in between. The germline CDR1 and CDR2 sequences are MNHEY and SVGAGI. The CDR3 coding sequence is TGTGCCAGCAGTTCGGGCCGCCCGAACACCGGGGAGCTGTTTTTT. This gives the protein CASSSGRPNTGELFF.

This clonotype showed up just once. CDR3 sequence reads: CSVPGRIGSRSNQPQHF. CDR3 nucleotide sequence: TGCAGCGTTCCTGGACGGATAGGGTCCCGCAGCAATCAGCCCCAGCATTTT. V is TRBV29-1 and J is TRBJ1-5, with no clear D. Trimming left V 5 bases short and J 1 base short, with 21 bases between. This CDR3 region has 17 residues. Germline V gene sequence: CDR1 SQVTM, CDR2 ANQGSEA.

On this clonotype itself: The CDR3 end shows no conserved phenylalanine or tryptophan, and so a read error is likely. V and J are TRBV3-1 and TRBJ1-1; D is possibly TRBD1 (5 bases). CDR3 size: 13 residues. The V end was cut by 0 bases, the J end by 8 bases, with 10 bases between. CDR1 and CDR2 from the germline V gene are LGHDT and YNNKEL (reference sequence). The CDR3: CASSQEGRGEAFS. CDR3 coding DNA: TGTGCCAGCAGCCAAGAGGGGCGAGGGGAAGCTTTCTCT.

This clonotype has at least ten counts. This chain connects TRBV7-2 to TRBJ2-5, with D possibly matching TRBD2 (5 bases). The CDR3 consists of 14 residues. Per germline, CDR1 SGHTA and CDR2 FQGNSA. V lost 5 bases to trimming and J lost 1 base, with 11 bases between them. The CDR3 nucleotides are TGTGCCAGCAGCCCGCGACTACGCCAAGAGACCCAGTACTTC. Its protein product is CASSPRLRQETQYF.

This clonotype has at least ten counts. This chain links TRBV11-2 with TRBJ2-5; D is possibly TRBD2 (5 bases). This CDR3 is 12 amino acids long. Germline V gene data show CDR1 as SGHAT and CDR2 as FQNNGV. Deletions cut 4 bases from V and 2 bases from J, with 5 bases between. CDR3 bases: TGTGCCAGCAGCTGGACTCAAGAGACCCAGTACTTC. Its translation is CASSWTQETQYF. The full variable domain, with the rest looked up from reference TRBV11-2 and TRBJ2-5, is EAGVAQSPRYKIIEKRQSVAFWCNPISGHATLYWYQQILGQGPKLLIQFQNNGVVDDSQLPKDRFSAERLKGVDSTLKIQPAKLEDSAVYLCASSWTQETQYFGPGTRLLVL.